This TCR beta chain was profiled in a study of T-cell memory formation after mild COVID-19. In the study overall: Each donor largely had its own TCR clusters. Notes on the study in general: CD4/CD8 balance held among clones contracting day 15 to 85, and later expanders leaned CD4+. Contracting clones localized mainly to CM and EM when CD4+ and mainly to EMRA when CD8+.

One entry per CDR3 protein results from TCRdb running MiXCR on the 5' RACE reads. The data contain 550,000 to 600,000 distinct CDR3 sequences, 17% of them singletons. On this clonotype itself: As yet, its antigen is unknown.

The length of the CDR3 is 12 residues. Germline V CDR1 and CDR2: DFQATT, SNEGSKA (reference sequence). V shed 7 bases and J 2 bases; nucleotides not matched to a gene: 4. Sequenced input: PBMCs or a T cell subset sorted from them (not recorded which). The chain recombines TRBV20-1 with TRBJ1-1; 7 positions agree with TRBD1. This receptor was taken from an adult woman who had mild COVID-19 (a few samples of this study predate the infection). Cell type and time point are not known. The CDR3 DNA reads as TGCAGTGACGGACAGGTCAACACTGAAGCTTTCTTT. This gives the protein CSDGQVNTEAFF.